The sequence of this TCR beta chain was determined in a study of cytomegalovirus exposure and HLA in healthy donors. Amplification used 60 Vbeta primers and 13 Jbeta primers. The repertoire was sequenced with immunoSEQ multiplex PCR; TCRdb's copy has only in-frame clones and lacks some. Among approximately 110,000 clones listed, 65% to 80% were seen once. V was pared by 8 bases and J by 7 bases, with 9 bases of the junction left unmatched. Germline V gene sequence: CDR1 SNHLY, CDR2 FYNNEI. The CDR3 extends over 14 amino acids. Donors counted as nominally healthy when sampled, yet unrecorded immune exposures were likely. This clone has only a few counts. Antigen specificity is unknown. Broader study findings: Later analysis identified over 15,000 TCR beta sequences associated with HLA alleles, using a false discovery rate threshold of 0.05. Across HLA loci, a later analysis found differing TCR association rates, with DRB1 most and HLA-C fewest.

The receptor comes from a male donor in good health and CMV-seronegative. V gene TRBV2 combines with J gene TRBJ1-5, with 9 positions matching TRBD1. Sequencing was performed on PBMCs. Here the CDR3 reads CASATGGLGQPQHF. In DNA form, the CDR3 reads TGTGCCAGCGCAACAGGGGGCTTGGGACAGCCCCAGCATTTT.